One TCR beta chain is described in this entry. Its specificity is unknown. With 0 bases removed from V and 4 bases from J, the gap between germline ends came to 11 bases. There are 15 residues in the CDR3. In germline, CDR1 is SGDLS, CDR2 YYNGEE. The assay was immunoSEQ multiplex PCR, and TCRdb's table has in-frame clones only and misses some. Found here are roughly 50,000 clones, about 90% of them singletons; the top ten hold under 5%. This sample was taken from a study of T cell responses to AZD1222 COVID-19 vaccine. The study's findings and limits: Among spike-specific TCRs, nearly half reportedly target unmutated variant regions. It should be noted that donors were predominantly white British and more often female, and clonal diversity was possibly underestimated. Baseline seropositivity characterized only a handful of AZD1222 recipients.

This receptor was identified in an adult in good health. The rearrangement links TRBV9 to TRBJ1-5; weak D call: TRBD1 (6 bases). This material consisted of peripheral blood, taken on day 0 of AZD1222 vaccination. The CDR3 here is CASSVGGANNQPQHF. In DNA form, the CDR3 reads TGTGCCAGCAGCGTAGGGGGGGCGAATAATCAGCCCCAGCATTTT.